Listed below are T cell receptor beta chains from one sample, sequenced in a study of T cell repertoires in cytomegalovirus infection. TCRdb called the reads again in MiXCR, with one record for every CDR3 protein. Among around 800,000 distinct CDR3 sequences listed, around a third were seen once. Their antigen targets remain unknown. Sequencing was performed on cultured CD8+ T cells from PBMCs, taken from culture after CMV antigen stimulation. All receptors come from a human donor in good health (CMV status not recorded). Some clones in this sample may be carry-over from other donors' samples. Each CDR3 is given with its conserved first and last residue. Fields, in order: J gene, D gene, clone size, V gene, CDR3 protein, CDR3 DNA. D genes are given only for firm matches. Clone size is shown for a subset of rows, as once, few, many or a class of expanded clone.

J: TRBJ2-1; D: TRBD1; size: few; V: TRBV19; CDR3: CASKQGASYNEQFF; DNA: TGTGCCAGTAAGCAGGGGGCTTCGTACAATGAGCAGTTCTTC
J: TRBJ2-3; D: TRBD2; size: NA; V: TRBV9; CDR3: CASSVRPSGLSPDTQYF; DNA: TGTGCCAGCAGCGTAAGGCCTAGCGGATTGTCTCCAGATACGCAGTATTTT
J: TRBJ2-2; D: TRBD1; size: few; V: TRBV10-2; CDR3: CASSDTGGTGELFF; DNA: TGCGCCAGCAGTGACACAGGGGGCACCGGGGAGCTGTTTTTT
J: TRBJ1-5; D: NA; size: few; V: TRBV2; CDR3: CASSEELPAWTDNQPQHF; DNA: TGTGCCAGCAGTGAAGAACTCCCCGCTTGGACAGACAATCAGCCCCAGCATTTT
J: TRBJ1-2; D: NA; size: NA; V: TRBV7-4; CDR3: CASSFAGPYYGYTF; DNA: TGTGCCAGCAGCTTCGCGGGGCCTTACTATGGCTACACCTTC
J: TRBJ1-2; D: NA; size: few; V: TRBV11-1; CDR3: CASSGRDMSRGYTF; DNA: TGTGCCAGCAGCGGCAGGGATATGTCTAGAGGCTACACCTTC
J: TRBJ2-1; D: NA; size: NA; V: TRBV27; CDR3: CASSPIGGSYNEQFF; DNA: TGTGCCAGCAGTCCGATAGGGGGCTCCTACAATGAGCAGTTCTTC
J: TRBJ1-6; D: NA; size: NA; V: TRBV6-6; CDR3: CAISPRRTNSPLHF; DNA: TGTGCCATTAGCCCCAGACGGACCAATTCACCCCTCCACTTT
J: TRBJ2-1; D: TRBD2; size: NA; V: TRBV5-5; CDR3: CASSSSGVSSYNEQFF; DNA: TGTGCCAGCAGCTCGAGCGGGGTAAGCTCCTACAATGAGCAGTTCTTC
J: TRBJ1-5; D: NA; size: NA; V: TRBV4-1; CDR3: CASSQALTDQPQHF; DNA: TGCGCCAGCAGCCAAGCCCTGACGGATCAGCCCCAGCATTTT
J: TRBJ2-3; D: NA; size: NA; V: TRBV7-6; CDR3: CASSLAPGRGPTDTQYF; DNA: TGTGCCAGCAGCTTAGCGCCCGGGCGGGGGCCCACAGATACGCAGTATTTT
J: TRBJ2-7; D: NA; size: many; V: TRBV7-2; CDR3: CASSLGYRYEQYF; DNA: TGTGCCAGCAGCTTGGGATACCGCTACGAGCAGTACTTC
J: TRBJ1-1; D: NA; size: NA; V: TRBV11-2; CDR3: CASSPSGIVLNTEAFF; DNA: TGTGCCAGCAGCCCCTCCGGAATAGTCCTGAACACTGAAGCTTTCTTT
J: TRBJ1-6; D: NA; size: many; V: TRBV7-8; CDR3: CASSLALRATSSYNSPLHF; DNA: TGTGCCAGCAGCTTAGCGCTAAGGGCTACAAGCTCCTATAATTCACCCCTCCACTTT
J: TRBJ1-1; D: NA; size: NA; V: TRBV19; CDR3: CASSIDSASTEAFF; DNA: TGTGCCAGTAGTATAGATTCGGCTAGCACTGAAGCTTTCTTT
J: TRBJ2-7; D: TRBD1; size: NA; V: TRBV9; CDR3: CASSERDRNYEQYF; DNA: TGTGCCAGCAGCGAGAGGGACAGAAACTACGAGCAGTACTTC
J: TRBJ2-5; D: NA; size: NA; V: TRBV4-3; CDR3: CASSQGWGGAQETQYF; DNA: TGCGCCAGCAGCCAAGGTTGGGGGGGGGCACAAGAGACCCAGTACTTC
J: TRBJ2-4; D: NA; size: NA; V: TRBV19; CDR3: CASSLAEKNIQHF; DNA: TGTGCCAGTAGTTTAGCGGAGAAAAACATTCAGCACTTC
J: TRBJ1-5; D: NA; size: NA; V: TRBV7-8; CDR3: CASSLGGVQGNNQPQHF; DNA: TGTGCCAGCAGCTTAGGGGGGGTACAGGGAAACAATCAGCCCCAGCATTTT
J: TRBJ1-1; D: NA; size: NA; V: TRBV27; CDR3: CASSLGGGLITEAFF; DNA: TGTGCCAGCAGTCTAGGCGGGGGGCTGATCACTGAAGCTTTCTTT
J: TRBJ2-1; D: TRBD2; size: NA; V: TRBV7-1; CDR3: CASSSRGGESYNEQFF; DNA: TGTGCCAGCAGCTCGCGGGGGGGTGAGTCCTACAATGAGCAGTTCTTC
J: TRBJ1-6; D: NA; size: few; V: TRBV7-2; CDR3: CASSLGGGGSPLHF; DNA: TGTGCCAGCAGCTTAGGGGGAGGGGGATCACCCCTCCACTTT
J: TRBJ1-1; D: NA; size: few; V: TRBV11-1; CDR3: CASGPNRYTEAFF; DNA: TGTGCCAGCGGACCCAACAGGTACACTGAAGCTTTCTTT
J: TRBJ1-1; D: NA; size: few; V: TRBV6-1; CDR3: CASTFTGGNTEAFF; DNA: TGTGCCAGCACCTTCACCGGAGGGAACACTGAAGCTTTCTTT
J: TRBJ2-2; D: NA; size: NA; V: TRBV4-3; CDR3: CASSLSLDSPGELFF; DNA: TGCGCCAGCAGCCTGTCTTTGGACAGCCCCGGGGAGCTGTTTTTT
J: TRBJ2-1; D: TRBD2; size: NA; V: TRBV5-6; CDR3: CASSLGEGPYNEQFF; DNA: TGTGCCAGCAGCTTGGGGGAGGGCCCCTACAATGAGCAGTTCTTC
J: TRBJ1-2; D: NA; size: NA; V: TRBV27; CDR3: CASSLSTRYTTDGYTF; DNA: TGTGCCAGCAGTTTATCGACACGGTACACCACAGATGGCTACACCTTC
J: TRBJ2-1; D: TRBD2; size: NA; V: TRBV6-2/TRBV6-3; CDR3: CASSYRTDRGDEQFF; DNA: TGTGCCAGCAGTTATAGGACGGACCGGGGGGATGAGCAGTTCTTC
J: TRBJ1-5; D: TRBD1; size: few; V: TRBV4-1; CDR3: CASSQDMDRGSRLPQHF; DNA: TGCGCCAGCAGCCAAGATATGGACAGGGGGTCGAGACTGCCCCAGCATTTT
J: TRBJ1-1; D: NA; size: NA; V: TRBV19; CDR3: CASSMGLGGTEAFF; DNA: TGTGCCAGTAGTATGGGGCTGGGAGGGACTGAAGCTTTCTTT
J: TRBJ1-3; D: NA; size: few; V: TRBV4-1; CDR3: CASSQDRGLGDTIYF; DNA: TGCGCCAGCAGCCAAGATCGCGGACTAGGGGACACCATATATTTT